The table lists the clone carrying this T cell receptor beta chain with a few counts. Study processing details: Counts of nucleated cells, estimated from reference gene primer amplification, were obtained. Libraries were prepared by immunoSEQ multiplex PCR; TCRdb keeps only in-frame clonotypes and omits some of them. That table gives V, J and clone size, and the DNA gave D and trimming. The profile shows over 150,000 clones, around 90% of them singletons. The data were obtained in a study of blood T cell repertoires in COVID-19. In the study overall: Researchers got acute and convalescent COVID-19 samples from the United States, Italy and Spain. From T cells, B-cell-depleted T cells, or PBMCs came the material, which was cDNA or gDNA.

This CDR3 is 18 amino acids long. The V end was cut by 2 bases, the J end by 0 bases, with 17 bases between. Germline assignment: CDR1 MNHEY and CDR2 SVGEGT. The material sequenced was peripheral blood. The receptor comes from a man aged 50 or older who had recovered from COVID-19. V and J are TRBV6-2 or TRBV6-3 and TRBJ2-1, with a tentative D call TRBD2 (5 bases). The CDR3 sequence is CASSYLNHRGSSYNEQFF. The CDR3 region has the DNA TGTGCCAGCAGTTACCTCAACCACCGAGGGAGCTCCTACAATGAGCAGTTCTTC.